This T cell receptor beta chain emerged from a study of post-analysis software for immune sequencing data. About the research overall: Recorded subtypes: relapsing-remitting, secondary progressive, progressive-relapsing; some patients unannotated. Points from the study as a whole: Samples from one preparation batch, clustered by F measure, grouped strongly together. Significantly lower normalized Chao1 diversity was found in patients with multiple sclerosis relative to controls. When patients were compared with controls, a handful of TRBV segments were more frequent, TRBV5-6, TRBV5-1 and TRBV20-1 among them.

This clonotype was detected only a few times. Its specificity is unknown. The CDR3 is 16 amino acids. Germline values: CDR1 SGHAT, CDR2 FQNNGV. cDNA libraries of TCR beta carried unique molecular identifiers. TCRdb re-called the PCR reads with MiXCR, one entry per CDR3 protein. The table records hundreds of thousands of distinct CDR3 sequences, roughly 58% of them present only once. The sequence derives from a girl between 10 and 17 years old with multiple sclerosis. Sample: blood. The V gene is TRBV11-2, the J gene TRBJ2-5; 11 bases are a match to TRBD2. The DNA end is more similar to TRBJ2-7, so the J call may be wrong. In nucleotides, the CDR3 is TGTGCCAGCAGCGCCTTGACTAGCGGGATCCCCTACGAGCAGTACTTC. Translated: CASSALTSGIPYEQYF.